The present TCR beta chain was sequenced within a study of shared clonotypes between healthy human individuals. Study observations and caveats: Only blood was sampled, and tissue TCR repertoires likely differ from blood ones.

Details on this clone: Antigen: not known.

V lost 1 base, J lost 6 bases, and 13 bases lay in between. The germline V gene encodes CDR1 SGHAT and CDR2 FQNNGV. The CDR3 length is 15 residues. Assay execution took place at the deep level. Data came from immunoSEQ multiplex PCR; TCRdb stores just in-frame clones and leaves some out. This table has roughly 1,100,000 clones, around 75% appearing once. Both subsets, CD45RA+ naive and CD45RA-negative memory, were split from the CD4+ cells. The clonotype originates from a man between 18 and 29 years old in good health. The chain employs TRBV11-2 and TRBJ2-1, with D tentatively TRBD2 (6 bases). The sample consisted of memory CD4+ T cells sorted from blood. Subset specified: CD45RA-negative fraction. Written as DNA, the CDR3 is TGTGCCAGCAGCTTAGGCGAGGGACTTTTCAATGAGCAGTTCTTC. This encodes CASSLGEGLFNEQFF.